A single TCR beta chain is shown here with its context. The data were taken from a study of blood T cell repertoires in COVID-19. Study details: Sample material is recorded as cDNA or gDNA derived from T cells, B-cell-depleted T cells, or PBMCs.

Per the original data handling: Using reference gene primer amplification, nucleated cell counts were estimated. Measured with immunoSEQ multiplex PCR; TCRdb has only the in-frame clones, and not every one. V and J calls and clone size are as listed in that table; D and trimming were resolved from the DNA. The sample yields around 100,000 clones, approximately 87% seen once. Per germline, CDR1 SNHLY and CDR2 FYNNEI. This CDR3 contains 13 residues. The V end lost 1 base, the J end lost 5 bases, and 9 bases lay between the germline ends. J is TRBJ2-7 and V is TRBV2, with D maybe TRBD1 (5 bases). The sequencing input was peripheral blood. The receptor was isolated from a human donor with acute or convalescent COVID-19. The donor label of this sample is uncertain. Here the CDR3 DNA reads TGTGCCAGCAGTGAAGACAGGTGGGACGAGCAGTACTTC. Its protein is CASSEDRWDEQYF.